Shown below are 24 T cell receptor beta chains from a single sample sequenced in a study of CD8 T cells in Susac syndrome. With random hexamers, reverse transcription was performed on roughly 0.5 to 1 ug of RNA. TCRdb reprocessed the immunoSEQ multiplex PCR reads via MiXCR and lists one record per CDR3 protein. Of around 130,000 distinct CDR3 sequences in the sample, more than 75% were seen once. Sequencing input: CD8+ T cells from PBMCs. The receptor source for this set is a human donor with multiple sclerosis.

This clonotype was seen only once. The chain joins TRBV29-1 to TRBJ2-1; D uncertain. The CDR3 has 12 residues. Trimming removed 5 bases from V and 10 bases from J, with 15 bases in between. Germline loops: CDR1 SQVTM, CDR2 ANQGSEA. The CDR3 loop is CSVPTLLGEQFF. CDR3 coding DNA: TGCAGCGTTCCGACATTACTCGGAGAGCAGTTCTTC.

The chain combines TRBV6-5 with TRBJ1-2; D not certain. The CDR3 has 11 amino acids. Germline values: CDR1 MNHEY, CDR2 SVGAGI. The V gene lost 7 bases and the J gene lost 8 bases, with 11 bases spanning the gap. The CDR3 DNA sequence: TGTGCCAGCATGGGAGGGCTGGGCTACACCTTC. It codes for CASMGGLGYTF.

The chain is built from TRBV29-1 and TRBJ2-7; no firm D call. Germline assignment: CDR1 SQVTM and CDR2 ANQGSEA. Trimming took 0 bases from V and 5 from J, leaving 5 bases between them. This CDR3 region has 11 residues. Here the CDR3 reads CSVEDLNEQYF. In nucleotides, the CDR3 is TGCAGCGTTGAAGATCTGAACGAGCAGTACTTC.

The rearrangement uses TRBV7-9 and TRBJ2-3, with 8 bases identical to TRBD2. Germline loops: CDR1 SEHNR, CDR2 FQNEAQ (reference sequence). The CDR3 totals 16 residues. Losses at the gene ends were 4 bases for V and 3 bases for J; bases not matched to a gene: 9. CDR3: CASSSTVAGSTDTQYF. Written as DNA, the CDR3 is TGTGCCAGCAGCTCGACAGTAGCGGGATCAACAGATACGCAGTATTTT.

The V and J genes are TRBV11-2 and TRBJ2-1; no clear D gene. Trimming removed 4 bases from V and 4 bases from J, with 11 bases in between. Germline lookup yields CDR1 SGHAT and CDR2 FQNNGV. The CDR3 contains 14 residues. The CDR3 spells CASSWTGRYNEQFF. The CDR3, as DNA: TGTGCCAGCAGCTGGACCGGCAGGTACAATGAGCAGTTCTTC.

V and J are TRBV19 and TRBJ2-7; TRBD1 aligns across 9 bases. After removal of 5 bases from V and 2 bases from J, the junction contained 4 bases not matched to a gene. CDR3 length: 14 residues. Per the germline V gene, CDR1 is LNHDA and CDR2 is SQIVND (reference sequence). In DNA form, the CDR3 reads TGTGCCAGTAGTTTCGGACAGGGGACCTACGAGCAGTACTTC. This gives the protein CASSFGQGTYEQYF.

The J gene is TRBJ2-7, the V gene TRBV30, with D tentatively TRBD2 (6 bases). The CDR3 spans 14 residues. V lost 4 bases to trimming and J lost 3 bases, with 16 bases between them. In germline, CDR1 is GTSNPN, CDR2 SVGIG (reference sequence). CDR3 DNA sequence: TGTGCCTGGACTGAGGGACTTCCTTACTACGAGCAGTACTTC. Protein: CAWTEGLPYYEQYF.

This clonotype was detected a few times. The V and J genes are TRBV6-5 and TRBJ1-5; D is unclear. Trimming took off 5 bases at V and 0 bases at J, with 5 bases between the two ends. The CDR3 spans 13 residues. The germline V gene encodes CDR1 MNHEY and CDR2 SVGAGI. CDR3 amino acids: CASSPYSNQPQHF. CDR3 sequence (DNA): TGTGCCAGCAGTCCTTATAGCAATCAGCCCCAGCATTTT.

The V gene is TRBV27, the J gene TRBJ2-7, with unresolved D. Germline values: CDR1 MNHEY, CDR2 SMNVEV (reference sequence). Trimming took off 6 bases at V and 2 bases at J, with 11 bases between the two ends. The CDR3 covers 13 residues. CDR3 in amino acids: CASSIGRTYEQYF. The CDR3 DNA is TGTGCCAGCAGCATAGGACGGACCTACGAGCAGTACTTC.

The V gene is TRBV3-1, the J gene TRBJ2-7; 7 bases match TRBD2. CDR1 and CDR2 from the germline V gene are LGHDT and YNNKEL (reference sequence). V shed 0 bases and J 3 bases; nucleotides not matched to a gene: 11. The CDR3 runs to 17 residues. The CDR3 coding sequence is TGTGCCAGCAGCCAAGATCTGGGCGGGAGCCGAAACTACGAGCAGTACTTC. As protein: CASSQDLGGSRNYEQYF.

The chain employs TRBV7-6 and TRBJ2-1; D is unclear. The CDR3 runs 11 residues. Germline V gene sequence: CDR1 SGHVS, CDR2 FNYEAQ. Trimming left V 4 bases short and J 9 bases short, with 7 bases between. The CDR3 is CASSSVGEQFF. DNA for the CDR3: TGTGCCAGCAGCTCAGTTGGTGAGCAGTTCTTC. Complete variable domain (other parts from reference TRBV7-6 and TRBJ2-1): GAGVSQSPRYKVTKRGQDVALRCDPISGHVSLYWYRQALGQGPEFLTYFNYEAQQDKSGLPNDRFSAERPEGSISTLTIQRTEQRDSAMYRCASSSVGEQFFGPGTRLTVL.

This clonotype was seen a few times. The chain uses TRBV15 and TRBJ2-5, with D maybe TRBD2 (5 bases). V was shortened by 0 bases and J by 2 bases, with 10 bases between the two germline ends. The CDR3 contains 15 residues. CDR1 is LNHNV and CDR2 is YYDKDF in the germline V gene (reference sequence). CDR3 DNA sequence: TGTGCCACCAGCAGAGATCGAACGGGACAAGAGACCCAGTACTTC. Protein product: CATSRDRTGQETQYF.

The gene calls are TRBV5-1 and TRBJ2-7, with D hard to call. The CDR3 runs 12 residues. V lost 2 bases and J lost 1, with 4 bases in between. Germline lookup yields CDR1 SGHRS and CDR2 YFSETQ. The CDR3 reads CASSFESYEQYF. DNA of the CDR3: TGCGCCAGCAGCTTCGAGTCCTACGAGCAGTACTTC.

The V and J genes are TRBV4-1 and TRBJ2-7, with D perhaps matching TRBD1 or TRBD2 (5 bases each). The germline V gene encodes CDR1 MGHRA and CDR2 YSYEKL. Trimming removed 1 base from V and 2 bases from J, with 24 bases in between. This CDR3 region has 19 residues. The CDR3 loop reads CASSQVFGLRGGHTYEQYF. The CDR3 DNA is TGCGCCAGCAGCCAAGTTTTCGGCCTTCGGGGCGGCCACACCTACGAGCAGTACTTC.

The chain recombines TRBV30 with TRBJ2-7; D may match TRBD1 or TRBD2 (6 bases each). V lost 2 bases, J lost 0 bases, and 14 bases lay in between. This CDR3 is built from 15 residues. Germline values: CDR1 GTSNPN, CDR2 SVGIG (reference sequence). CDR3 in amino acids: CAWSLRGESSYEQYF. CDR3 bases: TGTGCCTGGAGTCTTAGGGGGGAGAGCTCCTACGAGCAGTACTTC.

This chain joins TRBV4-1 and TRBJ1-2; D is ambiguous. The CDR3 contains 17 residues. The ends were cut back, 0 bases at V and 7 bases at J, with 21 bases in the middle. In germline, CDR1 is MGHRA, CDR2 YSYEKL. CDR3 sequence reads: CASSQESLGPTWAGYTF. The CDR3 DNA sequence: TGCGCCAGCAGCCAAGAGAGTTTGGGCCCTACTTGGGCTGGCTACACCTTC.

This clonotype was seen only a few times. The chain combines TRBV7-3 with TRBJ2-2, with D uncertain. Trimming removed 2 bases from V and 5 bases from J, with 6 bases in between. Germline lookup yields CDR1 SGHTA and CDR2 FQGTGA. The CDR3 spans 13 residues. The CDR3 is CASSLPPTGELFF. The CDR3, as DNA: TGTGCCAGCAGCTTACCCCCTACCGGGGAGCTGTTTTTT.

J is TRBJ2-7 and V is TRBV29-1; 7 positions agree with TRBD1. Unmatched junction bases numbered 11, after V lost 6 bases and J lost 3 bases. Germline V lookup: CDR1 SQVTM, CDR2 ANQGSEA. The CDR3 totals 14 residues. The DNA of the CDR3 is TGCAGCGTCCTAAGGTCAGGGGGAAACTACGAGCAGTACTTC. It codes for CSVLRSGGNYEQYF.

This chain joins TRBV20-1 and TRBJ2-7; TRBD1 is a possible D gene (5 bases). Germline V gene lookup returns CDR1 DFQATT and CDR2 SNEGSKA (reference sequence). V was trimmed by 2 bases and J by 2 bases, leaving 13 bases between them. CDR3 size: 14 residues. The DNA for the CDR3 is TGCAGTGCTAGATCTTACGACAGAACCTACGAGCAGTACTTC. It codes for CSARSYDRTYEQYF.

The CDR3 DNA sequence: TGTGCCAGCAGCCCCCTTACAGGGGACACTGAAGCTTTCTTT. Translation gives CASSPLTGDTEAFF. This chain connects TRBV11-2 to TRBJ1-1; 7 bases align to TRBD1. CDR3 size: 14 residues. Looked up from germline, CDR1 is SGHAT and CDR2 is FQNNGV. Trimming at V came to 5 bases and at J to 3 bases, leaving 6 bases not matched to a gene.

This chain connects TRBV6-2 or TRBV6-3 to TRBJ2-7; D remains unclear. CDR1 and CDR2 from the germline V gene are MNHEY and SVGEGT. The CDR3 runs to 10 residues. Between the trimmed V and J ends, which lost 7 bases and 3 bases, there was a span of 4 bases. This CDR3 reads CASNYYEQYF. The CDR3 DNA is TGTGCCAGCAACTACTACGAGCAGTACTTC.

This clonotype was recorded only once. This rearrangement joins TRBV7-2 to TRBJ1-5; 9 bases are a match to TRBD1. CDR3 length: 16 amino acids. The germline gives CDR1 SGHTA, CDR2 FQGNSA. V shed 4 bases, J shed 7 bases, and the junction held 11 bases outside the gene matches. The DNA of the CDR3 is TGTGCCAGCAGCTCTAGACAGGGGGTAATGGGCCAGCCCCAGCATTTT. It specifies CASSSRQGVMGQPQHF.

This chain links TRBV19 with TRBJ2-7, with 11 nucleotides matching TRBD2. V shed 3 bases, J shed 2 bases, and the junction held 3 bases outside the gene matches. The CDR3 sequence is 15 residues long. From germline, CDR1 is LNHDA and CDR2 SQIVND (reference sequence). CDR3 sequence reads: CASSIASGRTYEQYF. CDR3 nucleotide sequence: TGTGCCAGTAGTATTGCTAGCGGGAGGACCTACGAGCAGTACTTC.

This clonotype occurred a few times. The genes are TRBV12-3 or TRBV12-4 and TRBJ2-7; no clear D gene. CDR3 length: 11 amino acids. Trimming left V 4 bases short and J 3 bases short, with 4 bases between. In DNA form, the CDR3 reads TGTGCCAGCAGTTGGGACTACGAGCAGTACTTC. Its protein product is CASSWDYEQYF.